One and the same sample provided the 29 T cell receptor beta chains below, sequenced in a study of blood T cell repertoires in COVID-19. Assay used: immunoSEQ multiplex PCR; TCRdb lists only in-frame clones, some missing. The table lists about 320,000 clones, over 75% of them singletons. The source material was PBMCs or T cells enriched from blood (not recorded which). The receptors come from a man aged 30-40 years who had recovered from COVID-19.

This clone was seen repeatedly, ten times or more. The rearrangement uses TRBV6-4 and TRBJ2-2; TRBD1 matches at 9 bases. The V segment lost 0 bases and the J segment 6 bases; nucleotides outside the gene matches: 2. Germline V lookup: CDR1 MRHNA, CDR2 SNTAGT. The CDR3 has 15 residues. CDR3 sequence: CASSDSDRGSGELFF. In DNA, the CDR3 is TGTGCCAGCAGTGACTCGGACAGGGGCTCCGGGGAGCTGTTTTTT.

The chain has TRBV19 and TRBJ2-5; the match to TRBD2 covers 10 bases. With 0 bases clipped from V and 5 bases from J, the junction kept 3 bases outside the gene matches. Germline CDR1 and CDR2: LNHDA and SQIVND (reference sequence). The CDR3 length is 15 residues. The CDR3 region is CASSIEPGLAETQYF. CDR3 DNA sequence: TGTGCCAGTAGTATAGAGCCGGGACTAGCGGAGACCCAGTACTTC.

The chain joins TRBV28 to TRBJ1-2, with D uncertain. Germline V gene data show CDR1 as MDHEN and CDR2 as SYDVKM. The CDR3 is made up of 14 amino acids. V lost 5 bases and J 8 bases, leaving 18 bases between the germline ends. The CDR3 nucleotides are TGTGCCAGCAGTCCGATCGGCTGGTTGAGGGGCTACACCTTC. Protein: CASSPIGWLRGYTF.

V gene TRBV10-3 combines with J gene TRBJ1-5; D is possibly TRBD1 (5 bases). V gave up 0 bases and J gave up 3 bases, with 12 bases separating them. In germline, CDR1 is ENHRY, CDR2 SYGVKD. The CDR3 is 16 amino acids. For the CDR3, the DNA is TGTGCCATCAGTGAGTCGGGAACAGGTATCAATCAGCCCCAGCATTTT. Protein sequence: CAISESGTGINQPQHF.

This chain links TRBV28 with TRBJ1-1; 7 bases are shared with TRBD1. The V gene end was trimmed by 4 bases and the J gene end by 0 bases; junction bases not matched to a gene: 5. The germline CDR1 and CDR2 sequences are MDHEN and SYDVKM. The CDR3 has 15 residues. In nucleotides, the CDR3 is TGTGCCAGCAGTTCCCGGACAGGCCTGAACACTGAAGCTTTCTTT. This encodes CASSSRTGLNTEAFF.

The chain has TRBV28 and TRBJ2-7, with TRBD1 as a possible D gene (6 bases). The CDR3 totals 15 residues. CDR1 and CDR2 (germline): MDHEN, SYDVKM. V lost 3 bases and J lost 2, with 14 bases in between. The CDR3 DNA reads as TGTGCCAGCAGTTTTAGTCGGGGACAAGCCTACGAGCAGTACTTC. The encoded protein is CASSFSRGQAYEQYF.

V usage is TRBV6-5 and J usage is TRBJ2-7; D is perhaps TRBD1 (6 bases). Germline V gives CDR1 MNHEY, CDR2 SVGAGI. The V and J ends lost 8 bases and 6 bases respectively, with 14 bases between them. CDR3 length equals 12 residues. CDR3 amino acids: CASRAGAREQYF. For the CDR3, the DNA is TGTGCCAGCCGGGCAGGGGCCCGCGAGCAGTACTTC.

The chain has TRBV6-5 and TRBJ1-5, with D unclear. The CDR3 sequence is 14 residues long. V was shortened by 6 bases and J by 0 bases, with 9 bases between the two germline ends. From germline, CDR1 is MNHEY and CDR2 SVGAGI. The CDR3 loop reads CASSDPGSNQPQHF. DNA of the CDR3: TGTGCCAGCAGCGACCCGGGTAGCAATCAGCCCCAGCATTTT.

V usage is TRBV24-1 and J usage is TRBJ2-2; 7 bases map to TRBD2. Losses at the gene ends were 4 bases for V and 4 bases for J; bases not matched to a gene: 14. The germline V gene encodes CDR1 KGHDR and CDR2 SFDVKD. The CDR3 is made up of 18 amino acids. The CDR3 loop reads CATSDGGRGRLGTGELFF. The CDR3 DNA reads TGTGCCACCAGTGACGGCGGGCGGGGGAGACTCGGCACCGGGGAGCTGTTTTTT.

The V call is TRBV28, the J call TRBJ1-6, with 9 bases matching TRBD1. With V trimmed by 6 bases and J by 9 bases, 9 bases remained unmatched. CDR1 is MDHEN, CDR2 SYDVKM, per germline. CDR3 length: 15 residues. CDR3 bases: TGTGCCAGCAGGTCTGGACAGGGGCTCATTTCACCCCTCCACTTT. It codes for CASRSGQGLISPLHF. Full variable domain (rest looked up from reference TRBV28 and TRBJ1-6): DVKVTQSSRYLVKRTGEKVFLECVQDMDHENMFWYRQDPGLGLRLIYFSYDVKMKEKGDIPEGYSVSREKKERFSLILESASTNQTSMYLCASRSGQGLISPLHFGNGTRLTVT.

This rearrangement joins TRBV6-6 to TRBJ1-2; 9 bases map to TRBD1. This CDR3 comprises 14 residues. J lost 7 bases, V lost 5 bases, and 8 bases had no gene match. CDR1 MNHNY and CDR2 SVGAGI come from the germline V gene (reference sequence). CDR3 in amino acids: CASSKPTGGLGYTF. CDR3 DNA sequence: TGTGCCAGCAGTAAACCGACAGGGGGTCTTGGCTACACCTTC.

This chain connects TRBV28 to TRBJ1-1, with D perhaps matching TRBD1 (5 bases). CDR3 length: 15 residues. Germline CDR1 reads MDHEN; CDR2 reads SYDVKM. The germline V and J ends were trimmed by 4 bases and 1 base, with 13 bases remaining between them. CDR3 amino acids: CASSSGVEGNTEAFF. In DNA, the CDR3 is TGTGCCAGCAGTTCGGGGGTTGAGGGGAACACTGAAGCTTTCTTT.

As regards this clone: Distinct nucleotide sequences in the sample also encode this CDR3. This chain joins TRBV5-1 and TRBJ2-3; D is undetermined. The V end lost 4 bases, the J end lost 1 base, and 10 bases lay between the germline ends. Germline V gene lookup returns CDR1 SGHRS and CDR2 YFSETQ. This CDR3 has 14 amino acids. The CDR3 loop is CASSPDRGTDTQYF. In DNA, the CDR3 is TGCGCCAGCAGCCCCGACCGGGGCACAGATACGCAGTATTTT.

The rearrangement uses TRBV6-5 and TRBJ1-2; TRBD1 agrees at 9 bases. CDR1 is MNHEY, CDR2 SVGAGI, per germline. This CDR3 is built from 14 residues. Trimming removed 8 bases from V and 7 bases from J; junction bases left unmatched: 11. The CDR3 region is CASGWDRASPGYTF. The CDR3 bases are TGTGCCAGCGGATGGGACAGGGCAAGCCCTGGCTACACCTTC.

The chain has TRBV12-3 or TRBV12-4 and TRBJ2-7; 8 nucleotides line up with TRBD2. Unmatched junction bases numbered 5, after V lost 3 bases and J lost 7 bases. This CDR3 region has 13 residues. In DNA, the CDR3 is TGTGCCAGCAGTTTCGGGGGGGGCTGGGAGCAGTACTTC. This codes for CASSFGGGWEQYF.

This rearrangement joins TRBV12-3 or TRBV12-4 to TRBJ1-1, with TRBD1 matching over 7 bases. J lost 5 bases, V lost 3 bases, and 3 bases had no gene match. This CDR3 spans 13 amino acids. The DNA for the CDR3 is TGTGCCAGCAGTTTTTCCAGGGGGACTGAAGCTTTCTTT. Amino acids: CASSFSRGTEAFF.

The chain employs TRBV2 and TRBJ2-5; TRBD2 matches at 11 bases. CDR1 is SNHLY, CDR2 FYNNEI, per germline. Unmatched junction bases numbered 3, after V lost 5 bases and J lost 4 bases. The CDR3 sequence is 14 residues long. CDR3 bases: TGTGCCAGCAGTCGACTAGCGGGGCTAGAGACCCAGTACTTC. It specifies CASSRLAGLETQYF. The variable domain in full, completed from reference TRBV2 and TRBJ2-5, reads EPEVTQTPSHQVTQMGQEVILRCVPISNHLYFYWYRQILGQKVEFLVSFYNNEISEKSEIFDDQFSVERPDGSNFTLKIRSTKLEDSAMYFCASSRLAGLETQYFGPGTRLLVL.

The chain recombines TRBV9 with TRBJ2-7, with a possible D match to TRBD2 (6 bases). Trimming shortened V by 0 bases and J by 2 bases, and 6 bases separated the two germline ends. Looked up from germline, CDR1 is SGDLS and CDR2 is YYNGEE. This CDR3 has 13 amino acids. CDR3 amino acids: CASSVGLAYEQYF. CDR3 DNA: TGTGCCAGCAGCGTAGGACTAGCCTACGAGCAGTACTTC.

On this clone: The sample has other DNA sequences that encode this CDR3 too. The chain has TRBV18 and TRBJ2-3; 10 bases match TRBD2. CDR3 length: 15 residues. Germline V gives CDR1 KGHSH, CDR2 LQKENI. With 6 bases clipped from V and 2 bases from J, the junction kept 5 bases outside the gene matches. CDR3 in DNA: TGTGCCAGCTCGATAGCGGGGGGCCCCACAGATACGCAGTATTTT. Protein product: CASSIAGGPTDTQYF.

The rearrangement uses TRBV7-8 and TRBJ1-1; TRBD1 might be the D (6 bases). Per germline, CDR1 SGHVS and CDR2 FQNEAQ. V gave up 7 bases and J gave up 6 bases, with 15 bases separating them. The CDR3 has 13 amino acids. This CDR3 is CASTPARGAEAFF. CDR3 coding DNA: TGTGCCAGCACCCCCGCCAGGGGTGCTGAAGCTTTCTTT.

The gene calls are TRBV25-1 and TRBJ2-1, with TRBD1 identical over 7 bases. This CDR3 spans 15 amino acids. The germline V gene has CDR1 MGHDK and CDR2 SYGVNS. V lost 4 bases to trimming and J lost 2 bases; unmatched junction nucleotides: 5. As DNA, the CDR3 is TGTGCCAGCAGTGTACAGGGGAAGCCCTACAATGAGCAGTTCTTC. The encoded protein is CASSVQGKPYNEQFF.

This sequence joins TRBV12-3 or TRBV12-4 and TRBJ2-7; 7 bases map to TRBD2. V lost 6 bases, J lost 6 bases, and 8 bases stayed unmatched. This CDR3 has 13 residues. CDR3 sequence: CASSLGGVFEQYF. DNA of the CDR3: TGTGCCAGCAGCTTGGGGGGGGTGTTCGAGCAGTACTTC.

The chain links TRBV7-2 to TRBJ1-2, with D perhaps matching TRBD1 (5 bases). CDR3 length: 14 amino acids. CDR1 and CDR2 (germline): SGHTA, FQGNSA. V lost 3 bases to trimming and J lost 8 bases, with 16 bases between them. CDR3 loop: CASSFFGQGIGYTF. The DNA of the CDR3 is TGTGCCAGCAGCTTTTTTGGTCAGGGAATCGGCTACACCTTC.

This clone was seen a single time. The V gene is TRBV28, the J gene TRBJ1-3; 7 bases are a match to TRBD1. This CDR3 has 16 residues. The V and J ends lost 2 bases and 3 bases, in that order; junction bases with no gene match: 7. The germline V gene encodes CDR1 MDHEN and CDR2 SYDVKM. CDR3 loop: CASSLQQGWGGNTIYF. CDR3 coding DNA: TGTGCCAGCAGTTTACAACAGGGGTGGGGTGGAAACACCATATATTTT. Full variable domain (missing parts from reference TRBV28 and TRBJ1-3): DVKVTQSSRYLVKRTGEKVFLECVQDMDHENMFWYRQDPGLGLRLIYFSYDVKMKEKGDIPEGYSVSREKKERFSLILESASTNQTSMYLCASSLQQGWGGNTIYFGEGSWLTVV.

About this clone: The junction differs from germline at one of its ends, possibly a read error. This rearrangement joins TRBV4-1 to TRBJ2-3; possible D gene TRBD2, 6 bases. The CDR3 totals 20 residues. The germline V gene has CDR1 MGHRA and CDR2 YSYEKL. The CDR3 nucleotides read TGCGCCAGCAGCCAAGAAGGACCCGGGATACTAGCAACTCACACAGATGCGCAGTATTTT. Protein product: CASSQEGPGILATHTDAQYF.

V is TRBV21-1 and J is TRBJ2-5; the table's D call TRBD2 went unverified against the DNA. TRBV21-1 is a recognized pseudogene. CDR3 length: 17 residues. This CDR3 is CASSKEREGRNQETQYF. The CDR3 nucleotides read TGTGCCAGCAGCAAAGAGAGGGAGGGGCGGAACCAAGAGACCCAGTACTTC.

Concerning this clone: A much larger clone is a single base away; this may be a read error. CDR3 nucleotides: TGTGCCAGCAGCTTAGGAGTTTCTAACTATGGCTACACCTTC. Residues: CASSLGVSNYGYTF. The chain combines TRBV7-9 with TRBJ1-2; no firm D call. Germline CDR1 and CDR2: SEHNR and FQNEAQ (reference sequence). The V gene lost 1 base and the J gene lost 0 bases, with 6 bases spanning the gap. This CDR3 is built from 14 residues.

The chain has TRBV3-1 (or the pseudogene TRBV3-2) and TRBJ2-1; D is ambiguous. Per germline, CDR1 LGHDT and CDR2 YNNKEL (reference sequence). Trimming left V 2 bases short and J 6 bases short, with 5 bases between. The CDR3 loop spans 12 amino acids. CDR3 residues: CASSQSRNEQFF. The CDR3 DNA sequence: TGTGCCAGCAGCCAATCCCGCAATGAGCAGTTCTTC.

The chain carries TRBV4-1 and TRBJ1-1; 8 bases match TRBD1. V lost 5 bases and J lost 1; bases outside the gene matches: 3. This CDR3 spans 14 amino acids. Germline lookup yields CDR1 MGHRA and CDR2 YSYEKL. DNA for the CDR3: TGCGCCAGCAGCTCCACAGGGGGGAACACTGAAGCTTTCTTT. Protein sequence: CASSSTGGNTEAFF.